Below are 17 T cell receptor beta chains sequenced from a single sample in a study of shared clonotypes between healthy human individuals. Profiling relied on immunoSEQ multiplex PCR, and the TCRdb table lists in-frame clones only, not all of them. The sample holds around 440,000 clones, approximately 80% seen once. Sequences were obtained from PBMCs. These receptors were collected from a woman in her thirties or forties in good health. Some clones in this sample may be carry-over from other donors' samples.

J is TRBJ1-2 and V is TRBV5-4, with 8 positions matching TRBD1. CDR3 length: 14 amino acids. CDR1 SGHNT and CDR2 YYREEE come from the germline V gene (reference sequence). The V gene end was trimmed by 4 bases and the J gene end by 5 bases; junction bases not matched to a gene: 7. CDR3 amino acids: CASSPRQGPYGYTF. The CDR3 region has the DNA TGTGCCAGCAGCCCCCGACAGGGGCCGTATGGCTACACCTTC.

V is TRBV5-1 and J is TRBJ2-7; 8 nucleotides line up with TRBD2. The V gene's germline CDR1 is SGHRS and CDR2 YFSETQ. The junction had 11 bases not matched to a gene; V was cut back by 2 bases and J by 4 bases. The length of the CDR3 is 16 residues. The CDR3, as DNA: TGCGCCAGCAGCTTCGGACTAGCCCCGATTGCATACGAGCAGTACTTC. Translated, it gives CASSFGLAPIAYEQYF.

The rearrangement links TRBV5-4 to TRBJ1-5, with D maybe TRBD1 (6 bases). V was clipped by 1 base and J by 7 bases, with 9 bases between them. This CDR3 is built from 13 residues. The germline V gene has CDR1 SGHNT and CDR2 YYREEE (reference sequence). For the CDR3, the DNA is TGTGCCAGCAGCTTGTCAGGGGCCCAGCCCCAGCATTTT. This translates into CASSLSGAQPQHF.

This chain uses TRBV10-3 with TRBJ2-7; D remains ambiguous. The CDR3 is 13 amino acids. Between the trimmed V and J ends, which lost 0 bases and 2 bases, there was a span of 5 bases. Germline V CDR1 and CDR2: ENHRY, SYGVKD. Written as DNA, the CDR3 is TGTGCCATCAGTGAGTCGATGGCCTACGAGCAGTACTTC. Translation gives CAISESMAYEQYF.

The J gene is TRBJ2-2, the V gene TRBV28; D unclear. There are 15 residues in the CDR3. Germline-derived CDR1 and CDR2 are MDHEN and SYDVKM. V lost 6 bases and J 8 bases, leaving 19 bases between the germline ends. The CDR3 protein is CASRSNRKFGGELFF. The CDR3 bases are TGTGCCAGCAGGTCGAACCGGAAATTCGGGGGGGAGCTGTTTTTT.

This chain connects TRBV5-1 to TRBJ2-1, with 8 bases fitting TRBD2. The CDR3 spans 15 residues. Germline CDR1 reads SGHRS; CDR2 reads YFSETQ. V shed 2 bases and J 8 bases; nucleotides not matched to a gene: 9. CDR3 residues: CASSFPGGPVDEQFF. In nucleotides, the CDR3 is TGCGCCAGCAGCTTCCCGGGAGGGCCGGTTGATGAGCAGTTCTTC. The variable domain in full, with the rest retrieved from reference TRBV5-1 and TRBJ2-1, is KAGVTQTPRYLIKTRGQQVTLSCSPISGHRSVSWYQQTPGQGLQFLFEYFSETQRNKGNFPGRFSGRQFSNSRSEMNVSTLELGDSALYLCASSFPGGPVDEQFFGPGTRLTVL.

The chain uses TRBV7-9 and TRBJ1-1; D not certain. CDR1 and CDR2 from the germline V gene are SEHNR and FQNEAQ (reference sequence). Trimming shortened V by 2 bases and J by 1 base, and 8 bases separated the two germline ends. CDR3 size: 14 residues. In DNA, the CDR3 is TGTGCCAGCAGCTTAATTTCGGCGAACACTGAAGCTTTCTTT. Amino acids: CASSLISANTEAFF.

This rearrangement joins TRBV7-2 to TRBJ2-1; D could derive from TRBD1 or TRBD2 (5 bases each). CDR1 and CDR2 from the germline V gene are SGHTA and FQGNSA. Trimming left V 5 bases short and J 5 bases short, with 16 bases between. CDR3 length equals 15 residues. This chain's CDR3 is CASSALAGNHNEQFF. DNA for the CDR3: TGTGCCAGCAGCGCTCTAGCAGGGAACCACAATGAGCAGTTCTTC.

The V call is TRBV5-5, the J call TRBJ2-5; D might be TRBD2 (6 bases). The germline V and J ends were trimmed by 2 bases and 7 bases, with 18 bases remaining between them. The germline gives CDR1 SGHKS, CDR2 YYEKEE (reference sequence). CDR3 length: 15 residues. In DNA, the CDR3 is TGTGCCAGCAGCTTCTCCGGAGGGGAGGAGGGGACCCAGTACTTC. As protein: CASSFSGGEEGTQYF.

The CDR3 loop is CASSSMETQYF. The CDR3 nucleotides read TGTGCCAGCAGCTCCATGGAGACCCAGTACTTC. The chain joins TRBV7-2 to TRBJ2-5; D unclear. The CDR3 covers 11 residues. The V gene lost 4 bases and the J gene lost 5 bases, with 5 bases spanning the gap. CDR1 and CDR2 from the germline V gene are SGHTA and FQGNSA.

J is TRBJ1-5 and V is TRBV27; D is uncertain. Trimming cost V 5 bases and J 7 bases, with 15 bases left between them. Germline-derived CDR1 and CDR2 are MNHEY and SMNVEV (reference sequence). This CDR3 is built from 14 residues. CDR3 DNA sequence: TGTGCCAGCAGTCCCCGGATCCTCGGACAGCCCCAGCATTTT. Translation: CASSPRILGQPQHF.

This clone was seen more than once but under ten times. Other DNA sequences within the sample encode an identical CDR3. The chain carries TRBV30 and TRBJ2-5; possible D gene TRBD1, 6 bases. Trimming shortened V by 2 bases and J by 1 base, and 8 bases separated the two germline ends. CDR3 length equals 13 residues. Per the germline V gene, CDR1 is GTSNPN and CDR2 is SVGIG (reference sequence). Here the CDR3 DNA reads TGTGCCTGGAGTCCAGGGGCCCAAGAGACCCAGTACTTC. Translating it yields CAWSPGAQETQYF.

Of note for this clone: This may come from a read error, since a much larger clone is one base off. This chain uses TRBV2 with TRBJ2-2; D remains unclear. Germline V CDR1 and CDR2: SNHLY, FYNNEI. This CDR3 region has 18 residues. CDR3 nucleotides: TGTGCCAGCGGTGAATTGGAACCCTGGATGGGGAACACCGGGGAGCTGTTTTTT. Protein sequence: CASGELEPWMGNTGELFF.

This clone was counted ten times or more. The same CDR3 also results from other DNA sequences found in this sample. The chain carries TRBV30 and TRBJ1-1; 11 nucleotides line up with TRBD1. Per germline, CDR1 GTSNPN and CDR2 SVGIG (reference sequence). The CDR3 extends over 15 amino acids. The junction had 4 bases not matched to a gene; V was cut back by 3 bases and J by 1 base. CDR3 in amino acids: CAWSAGQGANTEAFF. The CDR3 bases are TGTGCCTGGAGCGCAGGACAGGGGGCGAACACTGAAGCTTTCTTT.

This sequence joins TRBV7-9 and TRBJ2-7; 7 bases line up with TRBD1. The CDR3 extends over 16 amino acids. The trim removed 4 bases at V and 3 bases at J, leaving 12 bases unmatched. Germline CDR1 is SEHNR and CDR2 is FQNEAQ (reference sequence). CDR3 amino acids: CASSSLLDRVDYEQYF. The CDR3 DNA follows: TGTGCCAGCAGCTCCCTCCTAGACAGGGTTGACTACGAGCAGTACTTC.

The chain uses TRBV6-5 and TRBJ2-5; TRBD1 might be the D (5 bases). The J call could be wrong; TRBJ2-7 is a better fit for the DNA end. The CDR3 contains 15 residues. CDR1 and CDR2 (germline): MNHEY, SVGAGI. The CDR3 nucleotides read TGTGCCAGCAACCGATCACAGGAAAAACTTTACGAGCAGTACTTC. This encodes CASNRSQEKLYEQYF.

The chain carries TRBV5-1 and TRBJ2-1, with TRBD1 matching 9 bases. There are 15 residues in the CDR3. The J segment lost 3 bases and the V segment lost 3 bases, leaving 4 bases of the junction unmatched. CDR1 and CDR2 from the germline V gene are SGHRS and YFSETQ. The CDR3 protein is CASSWGTGHYNEQFF. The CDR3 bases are TGCGCCAGCAGCTGGGGGACAGGGCACTACAATGAGCAGTTCTTC.